These 22 T cell receptor beta chains originate from one sample sequenced in a study of shared clonotypes between healthy human individuals. Method: immunoSEQ multiplex PCR; TCRdb's copy keeps in-frame clones and lacks some. Of roughly 2 million clones in the sample, approximately 96% were seen once. Material for sequencing was naive CD4+ T cells sorted from blood. Noted subset: CD45RA+ positively selected. These receptors all come from a young man in good health.

The chain carries TRBV10-2 and TRBJ2-3; D remains unclear. Trimming took off 2 bases at V and 0 bases at J, with 12 bases between the two ends. CDR3 length: 16 residues. Germline V gene lookup returns CDR1 WSHSY and CDR2 SAAADI. In DNA form, the CDR3 reads TGCGCCAGCAGTGAGCCACGGGCCTTTAGCACAGATACGCAGTATTTT. Its translation is CASSEPRAFSTDTQYF.

V gene TRBV27 combines with J gene TRBJ1-6; no firm D call. CDR1 and CDR2 (germline): MNHEY, SMNVEV (reference sequence). This CDR3 has 15 residues. The V end was cut by 2 bases, the J end by 4 bases, with 9 bases between. This CDR3 is CASSLAQEYNSPLHF. In DNA form, the CDR3 reads TGTGCCAGCAGTTTAGCCCAGGAATATAATTCACCCCTCCACTTT.

This chain connects TRBV10-3 to TRBJ2-2, with 10 nucleotides matching TRBD1. The CDR3 length is 15 residues. The ends lost 4 bases at V and 5 bases at J; junction bases unmatched: 4. Germline CDR1 is ENHRY and CDR2 is SYGVKD. The CDR3 bases are TGTGCCATCAGTGTTGGGACAGGGGTGACCGGGGAGCTGTTTTTT. Translation gives CAISVGTGVTGELFF.

The chain has TRBV11-2 and TRBJ2-2, with D perhaps TRBD1 or TRBD2 (5 bases each). V dropped 1 base and J dropped 4 bases, with 10 bases sitting between them. CDR1 and CDR2 (germline): SGHAT, FQNNGV. The CDR3 runs to 15 residues. For the CDR3, the DNA is TGTGCCAGCAGCTTAGGGGGGTTCGGCACCGGGGAGCTGTTTTTT. Protein sequence: CASSLGGFGTGELFF.

The genes are TRBV1 and TRBJ1-1. TRBV1 is noted as a pseudogene. This CDR3 comprises 17 residues. The CDR3 reads CTSRRVGRLFMNTEAFF. The CDR3 DNA follows: TGCACCAGCAGGCGCGTGGGACGGCTATTTATGAACACTGAAGCTTTCTTT.

This chain connects TRBV2 to TRBJ2-5; D ambiguous. The CDR3 has 14 amino acids. CDR1 is SNHLY and CDR2 is FYNNEI in the germline V gene. The V gene lost 5 bases and the J gene lost 2 bases, with 12 bases spanning the gap. In nucleotides, the CDR3 is TGTGCCAGCAGTCCCCTCACCCCACAAGAGACCCAGTACTTC. Its protein is CASSPLTPQETQYF.

This clone came up once. This chain links TRBV14 with TRBJ2-7, with 9 bases that match TRBD1. Germline-derived CDR1 and CDR2 are SGHDN and FVKESK. Trimming cost V 1 base and J 2 bases; bases outside gene matches: 6. This CDR3 has 16 amino acids. The CDR3 nucleotides are TGTGCCAGCAGCCAAGTGGCCGGGACAGGGCCCTACGAGCAGTACTTC. Its protein product is CASSQVAGTGPYEQYF.

The chain couples TRBV30 to TRBJ2-5; a weak D match, TRBD2 (5 bases). V was clipped by 3 bases and J by 5 bases, with 16 bases between them. The CDR3 spans 14 residues. CDR1 and CDR2 (germline): GTSNPN, SVGIG (reference sequence). The CDR3 region is CAWRPGSSRETQYF. The CDR3 region has the DNA TGTGCCTGGAGGCCGGGGTCCTCTAGGGAGACCCAGTACTTC.

The rearrangement links TRBV28 to TRBJ1-1; D gene unclear. Per germline, CDR1 MDHEN and CDR2 SYDVKM. CDR3 length: 14 residues. V was shortened by 5 bases and J by 2 bases, with 12 bases between the two germline ends. CDR3 in DNA: TGTGCCAGCAGTCGACCGAGCCCTAACACTGAAGCTTTCTTT. Its protein is CASSRPSPNTEAFF.

The chain links TRBV18 to TRBJ1-2; no reliable D call. Germline-derived CDR1 and CDR2 are KGHSH and LQKENI. With 4 bases removed from V and 7 bases from J, the gap between germline ends came to 13 bases. The CDR3 is made up of 13 amino acids. The CDR3 protein is CASSLGLLAGYTF. CDR3 nucleotides: TGTGCCAGCTCACTCGGGCTTCTGGCTGGCTACACCTTC.

The DNA for the CDR3 is TGTGCCTGGGCGGCGGGAGCAGAGACCCAGTACTTC. Translating it yields CAWAAGAETQYF. The chain links TRBV30 to TRBJ2-5, with 7 positions matching TRBD2. Germline V gene lookup returns CDR1 GTSNPN and CDR2 SVGIG (reference sequence). The CDR3 is 12 residues long. J was trimmed by 4 bases and V by 5 bases; bases with no gene match: 4.

The chain joins TRBV6-5 to TRBJ2-7; 9 positions match TRBD2. Germline CDR1 reads MNHEY; CDR2 reads SVGAGI. The CDR3 has 14 residues. After removal of 6 bases from V and 0 bases from J, the junction contained 3 bases not matched to a gene. CDR3: CASRPSGNSYEQYF. The CDR3 DNA is TGTGCCAGCAGACCTAGCGGGAACTCCTACGAGCAGTACTTC.

The CDR3, as DNA: TGTGCCAGCAGCGTAGCGGCCAGCGGCAATGAGCAGTTCTTC. Translating gives CASSVAASGNEQFF. J is TRBJ2-1 and V is TRBV9, with D possibly TRBD2 on 5 matching bases. V shed 0 bases and J shed 6 bases, with 10 bases lying between them. Looked up from germline, CDR1 is SGDLS and CDR2 is YYNGEE. The length of the CDR3 is 14 residues.

The CDR3 region is CAWSVAHETQYF. CDR3 bases: TGTGCCTGGAGTGTGGCCCACGAGACCCAGTACTTC. The chain carries TRBV30 and TRBJ2-5; D call uncertain. The germline V gene encodes CDR1 GTSNPN and CDR2 SVGIG (reference sequence). V was pared by 0 bases and J by 5 bases, with 7 bases between. The CDR3 covers 12 residues.

This clone was detected a few times. Different DNA sequences within this sample yield the same CDR3. This rearrangement joins TRBV5-1 to TRBJ2-5; no clear D. Trimming shortened V by 0 bases and J by 1 base, and 7 bases separated the two germline ends. From germline, CDR1 is SGHRS and CDR2 YFSETQ. This CDR3 contains 14 residues. CDR3 nucleotides: TGCGCCAGCAGCTTGGGGGCAGCCCAAGAGACCCAGTACTTC. It codes for CASSLGAAQETQYF.

V is TRBV10-3 and J is TRBJ1-3; D is uncertain. V was cut by 3 bases and J by 4 bases, with 22 bases left in between. Per the germline V gene, CDR1 is ENHRY and CDR2 is SYGVKD. This CDR3 has 18 amino acids. CDR3: CAISDLDLGLRSGNTIYF. DNA of the CDR3: TGTGCCATCAGTGATCTAGACCTCGGTCTAAGGTCCGGAAACACCATATATTTT.

J is TRBJ2-3 and V is TRBV20-1, with D unresolved. Germline CDR1 reads DFQATT; CDR2 reads SNEGSKA (reference sequence). This CDR3 spans 11 amino acids. V lost 6 bases to trimming and J lost 9 bases, with 13 bases between them. The CDR3 loop reads CSAPGDRTQYF. The CDR3 nucleotides read TGCAGTGCCCCGGGCGACCGAACGCAGTATTTT.

V gene TRBV9 combines with J gene TRBJ2-5, with D perhaps TRBD1 (6 bases). V was clipped by 4 bases and J by 5 bases, with 15 bases between them. The V gene's germline CDR1 is SGDLS and CDR2 YYNGEE. This CDR3 spans 14 amino acids. This CDR3 is CASSPSGTTETQYF. The CDR3 region has the DNA TGTGCCAGCAGCCCTTCCGGGACAACGGAGACCCAGTACTTC. The full variable domain, rest sourced from reference TRBV9 and TRBJ2-5, is DSGVTQTPKHLITATGQRVTLRCSPRSGDLSVYWYQQSLDQGLQFLIQYYNGEERAKGNILERFSAQQFPDLHSELNLSSLELGDSALYFCASSPSGTTETQYFGPGTRLLVL.

This chain links TRBV7-2 with TRBJ2-4, with 9 bases matching TRBD1. Per germline, CDR1 SGHTA and CDR2 FQGNSA. The V and J ends lost 3 bases and 6 bases, in that order; junction bases with no gene match: 9. This CDR3 has 16 residues. CDR3 bases: TGTGCCAGCAGCTTCCTACGGGGACAGGGTACAAACATTCAGTACTTC. It codes for CASSFLRGQGTNIQYF. The whole variable domain, remainder taken from reference TRBV7-2 and TRBJ2-4, is GAGVSQSPSNKVTEKGKDVELRCDPISGHTALYWYRQSLGQGLEFLIYFQGNSAPDKSGLPSDRFSAERTGGSVSTLTIQRTQQEDSAVYLCASSFLRGQGTNIQYFGAGTRLSVL.

The V call is TRBV28, the J call TRBJ1-6; 10 bases are a match to TRBD1. The CDR3 contains 16 residues. The ends lost 5 bases at V and 10 bases at J; junction bases unmatched: 11. Germline V gene lookup returns CDR1 MDHEN and CDR2 SYDVKM. CDR3 amino acids: CASSPSDRGVVSPLHF. The CDR3 DNA reads as TGTGCCAGCAGTCCCTCGGACAGGGGGGTTGTCTCACCCCTCCACTTT. Using reference TRBV28 and TRBJ1-6 for the parts outside the CDR3, the full variable domain is DVKVTQSSRYLVKRTGEKVFLECVQDMDHENMFWYRQDPGLGLRLIYFSYDVKMKEKGDIPEGYSVSREKKERFSLILESASTNQTSMYLCASSPSDRGVVSPLHFGNGTRLTVT.

The J gene is TRBJ1-5, the V gene TRBV27, with 10 bases identical to TRBD1. With V trimmed by 6 bases and J by 4 bases, 9 bases remained unmatched. Per germline, CDR1 MNHEY and CDR2 SMNVEV (reference sequence). CDR3 size: 16 residues. CDR3 sequence reads: CASSPLRDRGNQPQHF. Written as DNA, the CDR3 is TGTGCCAGCAGCCCGCTCCGGGACAGGGGAAATCAGCCCCAGCATTTT.

The rearrangement uses TRBV6-6 and TRBJ2-2; 7 bases match TRBD2. Trimming at V came to 8 bases and at J to 3 bases, leaving 6 bases not matched to a gene. Germline V gene data show CDR1 as MNHNY and CDR2 as SVGAGI (reference sequence). The length of the CDR3 is 14 residues. CDR3 region: CASRASGDTGELFF. CDR3 nucleotide sequence: TGTGCCAGCCGGGCTAGCGGAGACACCGGGGAGCTGTTTTTT.